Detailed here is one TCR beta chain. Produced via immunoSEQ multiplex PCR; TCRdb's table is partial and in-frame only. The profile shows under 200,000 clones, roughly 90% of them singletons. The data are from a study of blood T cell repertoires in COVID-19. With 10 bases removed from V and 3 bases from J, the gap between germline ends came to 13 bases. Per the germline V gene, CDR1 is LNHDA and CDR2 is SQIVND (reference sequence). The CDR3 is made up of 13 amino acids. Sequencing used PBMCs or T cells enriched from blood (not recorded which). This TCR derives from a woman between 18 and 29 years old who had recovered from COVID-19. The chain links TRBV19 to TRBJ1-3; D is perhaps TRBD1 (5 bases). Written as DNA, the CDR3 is TGTGCCACGTGGGGCGGAATTGGAAACACCATATATTTT. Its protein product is CATWGGIGNTIYF.